This T cell receptor beta chain was retrieved from a study of blood T cell repertoires in COVID-19. Study in general: The study drew acute and convalescent COVID-19 samples from the United States, Italy and Spain. T cells, B-cell-depleted T cells, or PBMCs provided the cDNA or gDNA that served as material.

Authors' methods: Using reference gene primer amplification, nucleated cell counts were estimated. Sequencing was performed with immunoSEQ multiplex PCR; in TCRdb, only in-frame clones are kept and a portion is missing. The D gene and trimming were derived from the DNA, and the V and J assignments and clone size from that table. The data show around 67,000 clones, 82% seen once. CDR3 length: 15 residues. The V gene lost 4 bases and the J gene lost 4 bases, with 13 bases spanning the gap. Germline V gene data show CDR1 as LGHDT and CDR2 as YNNKEL (reference sequence). This clonotype originated in an elderly man with active COVID-19. The chain recombines TRBV3-1 (or the pseudogene TRBV3-2) with TRBJ2-2, with TRBD1 as a possible D gene (6 bases). Sequenced input: peripheral blood. This CDR3 is CASSLGHLGTGELFF. For the CDR3, the DNA is TGTGCCAGCAGCCTGGGACACCTAGGCACCGGGGAGCTGTTTTTT.